The text below deals with one TCR beta chain. CD45RO-negative cells were positively selected for CCR7, leaving out terminally differentiated effector memory CD45RA+ cells. Clones were sequenced by immunoSEQ multiplex PCR, and TCRdb holds only the in-frame ones, with some missing. Among about 1,800,000 clones, approximately 95% were seen once, and the ten largest hold approximately 1%. This specimen belongs to a study of shared clonotypes between healthy human individuals. The length of the CDR3 is 20 residues. Per germline, CDR1 SGHRS and CDR2 YFSETQ. The junction had 14 bases not matched to a gene; V was cut back by 1 base and J by 4 bases.

The sample consisted of naive CD8+ T cells sorted from blood. The sequence was collected from a man aged 18-30 years in good health. This sequence joins TRBV5-1 and TRBJ1-6, with TRBD1 matching over 10 bases. CDR3 sequence: CASSLNRDRGFRGYNSPLHF. CDR3 in DNA: TGCGCCAGCAGCTTGAACCGGGACAGGGGCTTCCGGGGGTATAATTCACCCCTCCACTTT.